This entry concerns a single TCR beta chain. Its antigen specificity is not known. No qualities accompany the bases; no much larger clone lies one base away. The immunoSEQ Assay, a bias-controlled multiplex PCR, was used to amplify TCRbeta CDR3 regions from genomic DNA. In the original analysis: Nucleated cell counts per sample were estimated from amplification of reference gene primers within the assay. Sequence reads were collapsed and filtered to measure the absolute abundance of every unique TCRbeta CDR3 rearrangement. Productive Simpson clonality was computed per sample as the square root of Simpson's diversity index over productive rearrangements. TCRdb took over this immuneACCESS table, retaining in-frame rearrangements with V and J assigned. Such tables are incomplete; in checked studies, under half of the missing clones stem from an unresolved V gene, and the remainder is unexplained. The V and J calls and clone size come from that table; D and trimming were worked out from the DNA. This sample has under 55,000 clones in its table, and 85% to 90% of those were observed once. The ten largest clones take up roughly an eighth of the sample.

These data originate in a study of blood T cell repertoires in COVID-19 (TCRdb year 2020). Background for the entire study: The collaborator samples originated in the United States, Italy and Spain and spanned the acute and convalescent phases of COVID-19. A de-identified subject ID, COVID-19 status, age in years and sex were almost always included in the sample metadata. Subjects who had been exposed to COVID-19, were actively infected with it, or had recovered from it provided the deeply sampled blood TCRbeta repertoires that made up the dataset. The prospective study material was composed of cDNA or gDNA derived from T cells, B-cell-depleted T cells, or PBMCs. A freely available public database, intended as a resource for researchers studying the immune response to SARS-CoV-2, is where the repertoires were released. Where available, HLA class I and class II types were taken from metadata supplied by the sample provider and were not determined by assay-based typing. Samples were obtained from the ongoing ImmuneRACE study (first 160 participants) and from 1,254 subjects provided by 6 global collaborators.

Findings and caveats that apply to the study as a whole: The amount of clinical and demographic metadata varied by source and participant and was provided uncurated.

Whole blood was collected in K2EDTA tubes by collaborating institutions according to the institutions' own protocols. For TCRbeta analysis, collaborators shipped samples in one of three forms: frozen whole blood, isolated PBMCs, or DNA extracted from either of those sample types. Material for sequencing was peripheral blood. The source of this sequence is a human donor in a cohort sampled during active COVID-19.

The DNA sequence is as follows: TGTGCCAGTAGTTTGGCAGGAGGGTTCAATCAGCCCCAGCATTTT. This yields the protein CASSLAGGFNQPQHF. The V and J segments used are TRBV19 and TRBJ1-5; no D segment can be confidently identified. For CDR1 and CDR2, the germline V gene (reference sequence) lists LNHDA and SQIVND. The junction carries 14 bases between V and J, which are trimmed by 5 bases and 3 bases respectively. Reading from cysteine to phenylalanine, the CDR3 counts 15 amino acids. The entry retains the CDR3 DNA only, 45 bases that are in frame from base 1.